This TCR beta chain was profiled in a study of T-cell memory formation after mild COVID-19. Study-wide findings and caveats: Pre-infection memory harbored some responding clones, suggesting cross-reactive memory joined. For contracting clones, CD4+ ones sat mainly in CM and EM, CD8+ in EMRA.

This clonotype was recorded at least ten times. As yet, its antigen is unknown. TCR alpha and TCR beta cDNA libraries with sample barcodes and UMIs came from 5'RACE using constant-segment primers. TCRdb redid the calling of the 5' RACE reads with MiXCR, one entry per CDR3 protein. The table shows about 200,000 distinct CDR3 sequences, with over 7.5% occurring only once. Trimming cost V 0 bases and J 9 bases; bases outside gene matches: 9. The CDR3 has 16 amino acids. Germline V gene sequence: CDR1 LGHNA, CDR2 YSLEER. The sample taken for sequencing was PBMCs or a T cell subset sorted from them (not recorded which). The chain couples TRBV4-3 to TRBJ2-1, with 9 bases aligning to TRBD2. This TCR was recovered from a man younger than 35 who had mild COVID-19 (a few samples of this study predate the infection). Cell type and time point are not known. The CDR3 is CASSQESSRGGAEQFF. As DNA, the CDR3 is TGCGCCAGCAGCCAAGAGTCGTCGCGGGGGGGCGCTGAGCAGTTCTTC.